This passage covers 9 T cell receptor beta chains from one sample sequenced in a study of OX40 agonist ivuxolimab in advanced cancers. Here immunoSEQ multiplex PCR was the method, and the copy in TCRdb shows in-frame clones only, minus some. Here the sample spans more than 55,000 clones, just over 85% being singletons. The source material was CD4+ or CD8+ T cells sorted from blood, sampled in a trial of the OX40 agonist ivuxolimab. Receptor source: an adult with an advanced solid tumor such as melanoma, head and neck, liver or kidney cancer.

This clone was picked up one time. V and J are TRBV6-1 and TRBJ1-5; D remains unclear. CDR1 and CDR2 (germline): MNHNS, SASEGT. V lost 2 bases and J 4 bases, leaving 6 bases between the germline ends. This CDR3 comprises 13 residues. CDR3 DNA sequence: TGTGCCAGCAGTGAACAGTCTAATCAGCCCCAGCATTTT. It is translated as CASSEQSNQPQHF.

The chain links TRBV2 to TRBJ2-1; 8 bases map to TRBD2. CDR1 is SNHLY and CDR2 is FYNNEI in the germline V gene. CDR3 length: 11 residues. After removal of 7 bases from V and 13 bases from J, the junction contained 6 bases not matched to a gene. The CDR3 DNA follows: TGTGCCAGCATATACAGCGGGAGTCAGTTCTTC. Its protein is CASIYSGSQFF.

This chain links TRBV12-5 with TRBJ2-1; 9 bases agree with TRBD2. Unmatched junction bases numbered 5, after V lost 4 bases and J lost 10 bases. CDR3 length: 13 amino acids. Germline V gene sequence: CDR1 LGHNT, CDR2 FRNRAP. The CDR3 sequence: CASGSWAGGEQFF. In nucleotides, the CDR3 is TGTGCTAGTGGTTCGTGGGCGGGGGGGGAGCAGTTCTTC.

This clone came up once. V gene TRBV30 combines with J gene TRBJ1-2; tentatively, D is TRBD1 (6 bases). V was pared by 3 bases and J by 0 bases, with 14 bases between. CDR1 is GTSNPN, CDR2 SVGIG, per germline (reference sequence). The CDR3 runs 15 residues. CDR3 sequence: CAWRPQGGPNYGYTF. In nucleotides, the CDR3 is TGTGCCTGGAGGCCACAGGGAGGACCTAACTATGGCTACACCTTC.

V usage is TRBV5-1 and J usage is TRBJ2-3, with 8 bases fitting TRBD1. Trimming took 0 bases from V and 8 from J; bases not matched to a gene: 11. The length of the CDR3 is 16 residues. Germline values: CDR1 SGHRS, CDR2 YFSETQ. CDR3 sequence (DNA): TGCGCCAGCAGCTTGGATTGGACAGGGCCCGGAGCTACGCAGTATTTT. This translates into CASSLDWTGPGATQYF.

V usage is TRBV18 and J usage is TRBJ2-2; D is unresolved. Deletions cut 4 bases from V and 1 base from J, with 10 bases between. The CDR3 runs to 15 residues. Germline V gives CDR1 KGHSH, CDR2 LQKENI. The CDR3 sequence is CASSLWTENTGELFF. The DNA for the CDR3 is TGTGCCAGCTCACTCTGGACGGAGAACACCGGGGAGCTGTTTTTT.

V and J are TRBV5-1 and TRBJ2-5; D not certain. CDR1 is SGHRS, CDR2 YFSETQ, per germline. V shed 1 base and J shed 5 bases, with 9 bases lying between them. The CDR3 runs 13 residues. The CDR3 DNA reads TGCGCCAGCAGCTTGATGGTGGCGGAGACCCAGTACTTC. Translating gives CASSLMVAETQYF.

The chain recombines TRBV10-3 with TRBJ2-7, with 8 bases identical to TRBD1. Germline V gene sequence: CDR1 ENHRY, CDR2 SYGVKD. Unmatched junction bases numbered 7, after V lost 4 bases and J lost 5 bases. This CDR3 has 14 amino acids. The CDR3 loop reads CAISVRTGFNEQYF. The CDR3, as DNA: TGTGCCATCAGTGTCAGGACAGGGTTCAACGAGCAGTACTTC.

The chain combines TRBV27 with TRBJ1-5, with D possibly being TRBD1 (6 bases). From germline, CDR1 is MNHEY and CDR2 SMNVEV (reference sequence). The CDR3 is 15 amino acids. The ends were cut back, 6 bases at V and 5 bases at J, with 17 bases in the middle. This chain's CDR3 is CASSGTGGAHQPQHF. The CDR3 nucleotides are TGTGCCAGCAGCGGCACCGGGGGGGCCCATCAGCCCCAGCATTTT.